This TCR beta chain was found in a study of regulatory T cells in long-lasting Graves disease. Overall study findings and caveats: Accuracy was possibly reduced by small sample size. Patients whose Graves' disease persisted exhibited lower TCR diversity than those newly diagnosed. Sharing of public clonotypes was greater in persistent patients (roughly 2,600) than in new patients (roughly 1,000).

The germline V gene encodes CDR1 DFQATT and CDR2 SNEGSKA (reference sequence). V shed 1 base and J 5 bases; nucleotides not matched to a gene: 12. There are 16 residues in the CDR3. Time point noted: newly diagnosed GD, antithyroid drugs for less than 3 months. PBMC RNA was the source of the TCR library. Peripheral blood, at 8 to 9.5 milliliters, went into EDTA tubes. Ten or more counts support this clonotype. Its antigen remains unidentified. Construction of TCR beta libraries relied on iRepertoire HTBI primers and on Arm-PCR targeting CDR3 regions. TCRdb redid the calling of the multiplex PCR reads with MiXCR, one entry per CDR3 protein. The data hold around 250,000 distinct CDR3 sequences, with 15% to 20% observed a single time.

The origin of this receptor is a female donor with Graves disease. The sample in question was peripheral blood mononuclear cells (PBMCs), obtained at new diagnosis, from a patient treated with antithyroid drugs. This sequence joins TRBV20-1 and TRBJ2-5; TRBD2 aligns across 8 bases. CDR3 protein: CSARVGGTRARETQYF. The DNA of the CDR3 is TGCAGTGCTAGAGTCGGGGGGACTAGGGCCCGGGAGACCCAGTACTTC.